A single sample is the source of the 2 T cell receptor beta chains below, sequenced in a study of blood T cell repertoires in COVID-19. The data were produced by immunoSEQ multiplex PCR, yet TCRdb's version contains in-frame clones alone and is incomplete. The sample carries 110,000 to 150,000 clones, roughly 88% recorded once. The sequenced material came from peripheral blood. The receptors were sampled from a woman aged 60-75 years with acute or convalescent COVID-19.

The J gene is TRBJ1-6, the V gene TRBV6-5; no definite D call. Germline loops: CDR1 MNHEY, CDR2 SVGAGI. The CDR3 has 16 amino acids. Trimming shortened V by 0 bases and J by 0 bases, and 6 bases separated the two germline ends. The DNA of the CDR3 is TGTGCCAGCAGTTACTCGAAGAGCTCCTATAATTCACCCCTCCACTTT. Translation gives CASSYSKSSYNSPLHF.

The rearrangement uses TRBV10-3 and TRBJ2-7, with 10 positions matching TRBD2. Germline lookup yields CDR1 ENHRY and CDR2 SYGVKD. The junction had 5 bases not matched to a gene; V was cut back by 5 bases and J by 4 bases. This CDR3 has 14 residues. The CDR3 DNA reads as TGTGCCATCAGTTCTAGCGGGGGAACATACGAGCAGTACTTC. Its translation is CAISSSGGTYEQYF.